This TCR beta chain is from a study of cytomegalovirus exposure and HLA in healthy donors (TCRdb year 2017). Describing the broader study: According to an earlier analysis of a few hundred of the donors, 150 million to 200 million T cells yielded approximately 120 million unique TCR beta sequences and about 300 Gb of sequence data. Approximately 300 gigabases of sequencing data and around 80 million unique TCR sequences made up an early release that covered several hundred HLA-typed donors. Among the approximately 420 genotyped donors, around 81% belonged to the genetic ancestry cluster associated with self-reported Caucasian donors. The study was designed to test whether signatures of past pathogen exposure could be identified by cataloging public T cell receptors. Using immunosequencing, the study profiled T cell repertoires from roughly 650 subjects and related those repertoires to cytomegalovirus serostatus. In addition to the first cohort of about 650 subjects, a separate validation cohort of 120 different subjects was used. To predict cytomegalovirus infection status, the study brought together high-throughput TCR immunosequencing, statistical association of individual TCRs with disease status, and machine learning. A later analysis re-analyzed previously published TCR beta repertoires from 660 or so donors and added high-resolution HLA genotyping to study TCR occurrence patterns. The later analysis used no new phenotypic data to find candidate immune exposures, relying instead on TCR beta sequences and their occurrence across donors. To decide whether each TCR beta V gene segment behaved as functional or pseudogenic, an earlier analysis of fewer than 750 of the donors relied on high-throughput TCR beta sequencing. Donor age, sex, ethnicity and CMV serostatus were collected together with the repertoire data. Genome-wide SNP genotypes for about three fifths of the roughly 700 donors were used in a later genetic analysis, which treated that subset as a discovery cohort. Every repertoire in the discovery cohort had been generated on one and the same sequencing platform. Class I and class II HLA loci were covered by the typing at four-digit resolution. The number of donors typed differed by locus, with about 629-630 for A, B, C, DRB1 and DQB1, approximately 500 for DQA1, over 600 for DPA1, and 450 to 480 for DPB1. Four or five DR-DQ haplotypes were handled as single units for association and clustering, since linkage in the cohort was strong. Across under 500 genotyped donors of the cohort, an average of roughly 230,000 unique TCR beta nucleotide sequences per donor were sequenced, and roughly 20% of those sequences were non-productive. Points the paper makes about the study in general: Linkage disequilibrium might explain the correlated functional status among segregating V segments, but an unknown experimental factor could not be ruled out. Because the 87-base-pair reads could not distinguish some IMGT-functional V segments, including TRBV6-2 and TRBV6-3, those segments were excluded. In a later analysis, most CMV-associated TCR beta chains were found to appear HLA-restricted, with HLA associations seemingly driven largely by CMV exposure. For the cohort, immune exposure information was limited to CMV serostatus. When HLA alleles, especially DR and DQ, strongly co-occurred, TCR associations were difficult to assign to individual alleles. A later analysis associated some 17,000 TCR beta sequences with specific HLA alleles at a false discovery rate of 0.05. Compared with the roughly 720-donor mean, donors in an Asian-associated ancestry cluster had fewer N-insertions in productive TCRs, according to a later genetic analysis. The classifier was reported to diagnose cytomegalovirus status with high specificity and sensitivity in both the original cohort and the validation cohort. Broadly in line with IMGT annotations, most TCR beta V segments showed up in productive rearrangements about 87% or about 30% of the time in an earlier analysis of several hundred of the donors. Approximately 16 rarely observed V segments, including chromosome 9 orphons, were excluded from the earlier analysis of some 590 of the donors because counts were too low. A later genetic analysis associated a missense DCLRE1C variant with V-gene and J-gene trimming of TCR beta chains, and an independent cohort replicated the association. Most TCR sequences were seen in very few donors, while some public TCRs were found in many individuals. A cluster of highly shared sequence variants was judged likely to be a technical artifact of the sequencing pipeline. According to a later analysis, TCR association rates differed among HLA loci, with DRB1 alleles showing the most associated TCRs and HLA-C alleles showing the fewest. A later analysis found that HLA-associated TCR beta chains were more clonally expanded and had lower generation probabilities than equally common non-associated chains. It was suggested by the authors that the approach could potentially be generalized to other disease states and immunological phenotypes. In this cohort, only TCR beta chains were sequenced, and detectable features were limited by the absence of alpha or paired-chain data. Three of the identified cytomegalovirus-associated TCR beta chains were confirmed in vitro to be specific for cytomegalovirus antigens. In the study, around 150 TCR beta chains were listed as associated with cytomegalovirus. Several of the top co-occurrence clusters appeared to be linked to parvovirus B19, influenza, CMV and Epstein-Barr virus, according to a later analysis. Because some donors lacked HLA typing at each locus, the association tests relied only on the typed subset. The presence/absence analyses assumed that sequencing depth was roughly uniform across donors, and that assumption may not be true. A further reported finding was that TCR beta sequences accurately predicted the HLA-A and HLA-B alleles for most subjects in the first cohort.

This clone showed up just a few times. It lacks a known antigen. No base quality values were provided; no much bigger clone lies one nucleotide off. V has 8 bases trimmed and J has 6 bases trimmed; junction bases matching no gene number 10. The CDR3 runs 13 residues from the cysteine to the phenylalanine. Only the CDR3 region is kept as DNA, spanning 39 bases read in frame from base 1. From a lookup of the germline V gene, CDR1 and CDR2 are LGHNT and FRNRAP. The cohort was made up of roughly 670 healthy bone marrow donors. All cohort members were sampled while nominally healthy, although unrecorded immune exposures were likely present. The donor was CMV seronegative and was included in the group of several hundred seronegative cohort members. Each donor provided a peripheral blood sample, and peripheral blood mononuclear cells were used for TCR beta sequencing. Genomic DNA was extracted from the blood cell samples with the Qiagen DNeasy Blood Extraction Kit.

The method behind the library was the immunoSEQ multiplex PCR assay. For the multiplex PCR, a mixture combining 60 forward primers for TCR Vbeta segments and 13 reverse primers for TCR Jbeta segments was used. A multiplex PCR assay on genomic DNA amplified the CDR3 region of rearranged TCR beta genes. The Illumina HiSeq System was used to sequence the amplified TCR beta libraries as 87-base-pair reads. Turning to the authors' computational methods: A later analysis tallied 75 million to 95 million unique TCR beta chains across the 700 or so repertoires, and some 12 million of those chains were shared by two or more donors. Raw reads were error-corrected and collapsed into unique sequences with a nearest-neighbor algorithm that merged closely related sequences to remove PCR and sequencing errors. To assign V, D and J gene segments, CDR3 sequences were aligned to IMGT reference sequences. For a sequence to be retained, a match of at least six nucleotides to both a V gene segment and a J gene segment was required. A rearrangement counted as productive if the CDR3 had no stop codons and remained in frame with V and J, and every other rearrangement counted as non-productive. Following IMGT convention, CDR3 was defined as the stretch from the second conserved V-encoded cysteine up to the conserved J-encoded phenylalanine. Sequences without an unambiguous match to a single V gene segment were excluded from the earlier analysis of a few hundred of the donors. In an earlier analysis of 587 of the donors, V segments were called functional above 56.7% productive rearrangements and were called segregating when the between-donor standard deviation exceeded 5%. A statistical classification framework was built to diagnose cytomegalovirus status from the catalog of TCR beta chain sequences. In a later analysis, TCR nucleotide sequences were compared against IMGT/GENE-DB human TR gene sequences so that V and J genes could be assigned. Using the TCRdist pipeline, a later analysis assigned CDR3 sequences along with most-parsimonious VDJ recombination scenarios. A later analysis defined each TCR beta chain by its CDR3 amino acid sequence plus V-gene family, and excluded reads lacking a unique V-gene family. To address suspected cross-contamination and a sequencing artifact, a later analysis removed under 600 highly shared, low-generation-probability nucleotide sequences. For each public chain, a later analysis derived a clonal expansion index from normalized ranks of inferred template counts within each repertoire. A later analysis computed generation probabilities with a VDJ recombination model fitted to out-of-frame rearrangements, and checked the results against IGoR. In a later analysis, TCR-TCR, TCR-HLA and TCR-CMV co-occurrence was scored with hypergeometric tests, and a repertoire-size bias correction was applied to TCR pairs. In a later analysis, false discovery rates were estimated by permuting HLA or CMV assignments 20 times. In a later analysis, co-occurring TCRs were grouped using DBSCAN, with TCRdist sequence similarity added in when clustering inside HLA-allele-positive subsets. Repertoires with fewer than 30,000 or more than 120,000 public chains, plus five repertoires with anomalous nucleotide sharing, were excluded from co-occurrence clustering. Entries here come from immuneACCESS through TCRdb and include only in-frame sequences with V and J called. Some clones fail to appear in such tables; in the studies checked, an unresolved V gene covers under half of the shortfall, and the cause of the remainder is unknown. From that table come the V and J calls and clone size; the DNA was used to work out D and trimming. The sample profile shows 170,000 or so clones; 65% to 80% of them were found once. The ten largest clones take up under 0.9% of the sample.

This receptor was taken from a woman aged 40 to 50 in good health and CMV-seronegative. Sequencing was performed on PBMCs. Recombination linked TRBV12-5 to TRBJ2-7, with 7 bases aligning to TRBD1. CDR3 protein: CASPGTALSEQYF. DNA sequence: TGTGCTAGTCCCGGGACAGCCCTCTCCGAGCAGTACTTC. The reference TRBV12-5 and TRBJ2-7 proteins fill in what lies around the CDR3, so the full variable domain reads DARVTQTPRHKVTEMGQEVTMRCQPILGHNTVFWYRQTMMQGLELLAYFRNRAPLDDSGMPKDRFSAEMPDATLATLKIQPSEPRDSAVYFCASPGTALSEQYFGPGTRLTVT.